Described below is a single TCR beta chain sequence and its context. The data are from a study of shared clonotypes between healthy human individuals. The length of the CDR3 is 15 residues. Trimming removed 5 bases from V and 3 bases from J, with 15 bases in between. In germline, CDR1 is SGHTA, CDR2 FQGNSA. All the donors were Caucasian adults who lived in Nashville, Tennessee. Assay used: immunoSEQ multiplex PCR; TCRdb lists only in-frame clones, some missing. The table includes around 980,000 clones, around 78% detected once. The receptor was isolated from a man younger than 30 in good health. Some clones in this sample may be carry-over from other donors' samples. The V call is TRBV7-2, the J call TRBJ2-3; perhaps TRBD2 as D (6 bases). Specimen: memory CD4+ T cells from PBMCs. Described subset: CD45RA-negative fraction. The CDR3 region is CASSVGRRVTDTQYF. CDR3 nucleotides: TGTGCCAGCAGCGTAGGCAGGAGGGTAACAGATACGCAGTATTTT.